The clone carrying this TCR beta chain came up once. The data are from a study of shared clonotypes between healthy human individuals. Using immunoSEQ multiplex PCR, the repertoire was profiled, and TCRdb retains in-frame clones only, with some absent. The sample includes over a million clones, around 76% of them seen just once. Naive CD4+ cells were CD45RA-selected; the remaining cells were memory. The CDR3 is 14 residues long. With V trimmed by 7 bases and J by 3 bases, 7 bases remained unmatched. Germline V lookup: CDR1 MNHEY, CDR2 SVGAGI. The clonotype comes from a man younger than 30 in good health. The V call is TRBV6-5, the J call TRBJ2-7, with 9 bases identical to TRBD1. The sequenced material came from memory CD4+ T cells sorted from blood. Subset indicated: CD45RA-negative fraction. In DNA, the CDR3 is TGTGCCAGCACCCAACAGGGGGCCCTCTACGAGCAGTACTTC. It codes for CASTQQGALYEQYF.